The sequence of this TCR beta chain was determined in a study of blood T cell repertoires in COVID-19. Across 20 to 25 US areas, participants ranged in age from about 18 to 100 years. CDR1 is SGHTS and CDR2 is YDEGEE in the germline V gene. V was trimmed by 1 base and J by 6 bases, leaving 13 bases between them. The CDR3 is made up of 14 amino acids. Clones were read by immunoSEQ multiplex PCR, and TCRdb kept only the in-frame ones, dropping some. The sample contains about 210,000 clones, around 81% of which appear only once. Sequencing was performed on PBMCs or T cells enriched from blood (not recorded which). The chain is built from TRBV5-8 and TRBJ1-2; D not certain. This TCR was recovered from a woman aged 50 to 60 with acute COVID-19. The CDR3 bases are TGTGCCAGCAGCTTGACTCTTGCCCAAGATGGCTACACCTTC. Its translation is CASSLTLAQDGYTF.